This entry is about one T cell receptor (beta chain). Antigen specificity is unknown. Both 60 Vbeta primers and 13 Jbeta primers went into the PCR. Profiled with immunoSEQ multiplex PCR; TCRdb holds only in-frame clones, not every one. The sample has 35,000 to 55,000 clones; roughly 80% are singletons. Per germline, CDR1 MDHEN and CDR2 SYDVKM. V lost 7 bases and J lost 4; bases outside the gene matches: 3. This CDR3 is built from 12 residues. The sample is drawn from a study of cytomegalovirus exposure and HLA in healthy donors. In the study overall: The Caucasian-associated ancestry cluster held less than 85% of some 420 genotyped donors. Overall study findings and caveats: Cytomegalovirus association was listed for about 160 TCR beta chains. Three CMV-associated chains were confirmed in vitro to be specific for CMV antigens.

V usage is TRBV28 and J usage is TRBJ2-5, with 7 bases that match TRBD2. The sequence was collected from a man younger than 45 in good health and CMV-seronegative. Sequencing used PBMCs. CDR3 DNA: TGTGCCAGCACAACGGGGGGAGAGACCCAGTACTTC. Protein: CASTTGGETQYF.